A selection of T cell receptor beta chains follows, all from one sample in a study of blood T cell repertoires in COVID-19. Profiling relied on immunoSEQ multiplex PCR, and the TCRdb table lists in-frame clones only, not all of them. The sample has roughly 100,000 clones, roughly 72% seen once. The material sequenced was peripheral blood. These receptors originate from a man aged 65 to 85 with acute or convalescent COVID-19. CDR3s include the opening cysteine and the closing phenylalanine or tryptophan. Each record gives: CDR3 length, V gene, clone size, J gene, D gene, CDR3 DNA, CDR3 protein. The D gene is left open where the match is weak. The listing skips clone size in some rows; elsewhere it reads once, few, many or a size class.

17	TRBV6-1	.	TRBJ2-1	TRBD2	TGTGCCAGCAGTGAAACACTAGCGGGGGGCTCCTACAATGAGCAGTTCTTC	CASSETLAGGSYNEQFF
14	TRBV4-1	.	TRBJ1-2	.	TGCGCCAGCAGCCAAGAGGGGCAGAACTATGGCTACACCTTC	CASSQEGQNYGYTF
13	TRBV24-1	.	TRBJ2-5	TRBD2	TGTGCCACCAGTGTCAGGACGGGAGGGACCCAGTACTTC	CATSVRTGGTQYF
14	TRBV27	.	TRBJ2-2	.	TGTGCCAGCAGTTCCCAGGGGCCGGGCGGGGAGCTGTTTTTT	CASSSQGPGGELFF
15	TRBV19	.	TRBJ1-5	.	TGTGCCAGTAGTAACCCGGGACTCCAAAATCAGCCCCAGCATTTT	CASSNPGLQNQPQHF
15	TRBV7-3	.	TRBJ1-2	.	TGTGCCAGCAGCTTAACGGCATCCGGAGAGTATGGCTACACCTTC	CASSLTASGEYGYTF
14	TRBV27	.	TRBJ2-3	.	TGTGCCAGCAGTTTCTCCCGAGGCACAGATACGCAGTATTTT	CASSFSRGTDTQYF
18	TRBV30	.	TRBJ2-2	TRBD2	TGTGCCTGGAGTCCCTTCCCTAGCGGGGGCCTTCGTACCGGGGAGCTGTTTTTT	CAWSPFPSGGLRTGELFF
15	TRBV30	.	TRBJ1-1	TRBD1	TGTGCCTGGCGTCCAATGACAGGGGCCAAGGATGAAGCTTTCTTT	CAWRPMTGAKDEAFF
14	TRBV6-5	.	TRBJ2-1	.	TGTGCCAGCAGTTACTCGTTGTCCAGCGGAGAGCAGTTCTTC	CASSYSLSSGEQFF
16	TRBV5-5	.	TRBJ2-2	TRBD1	TGTGCCAGCAGCTTCAAGGGACAGGGGTCCGCAGGGGAGCTGTTTTTT	CASSFKGQGSAGELFF
14	TRBV10-3	.	TRBJ1-6	TRBD1	TGTGCCATCAGTGGACAGGGCCATAATTCACCCCTCCACTTT	CAISGQGHNSPLHF
18	TRBV19	many	TRBJ1-1	.	TGTGCCAGTAGTATAGATTTAGGGAGAACGTCGGCTTTGACTGAAGCTTTCTTT	CASSIDLGRTSALTEAFF
14	TRBV6-5	.	TRBJ1-2	TRBD1	TGTGCCAGCAGTTACTTCAGGGGGAATTATGGCTACACCTTC	CASSYFRGNYGYTF
13	TRBV24-1	.	TRBJ2-5	TRBD1	TGTGCCATCGCACAGGGGAGTGAAGAGACCCAGTACTTC	CAIAQGSEETQYF
15	TRBV18	few	TRBJ1-3	.	TGTGCCAGCTCACCAGGTTCAGGGACTGGAAACACCATATATTTT	CASSPGSGTGNTIYF
12	TRBV12-3/TRBV12-4	.	TRBJ2-7	TRBD1	TGTGCCAGTCGACAGGGGGCGGGCGAGCAGTACTTC	CASRQGAGEQYF
13	TRBV6-5	.	TRBJ1-1	.	TGTGCCAGCAGTTACGAGGGTAACACTGAAGCTTTCTTT	CASSYEGNTEAFF
16	TRBV19	.	TRBJ2-2	TRBD2	TGTGCCTCCCGCGGGCCGGGAGGGGCCAACACCGGGGAGCTGTTTTTT	CASRGPGGANTGELFF
11	TRBV15	.	TRBJ1-1	.	TGTGCCACCAGCATAGAGGTGAGGGCTTTCTTT	CATSIEVRAFF
14	TRBV7-3	.	TRBJ2-1	TRBD1	TGTGCCAGCAGCTTAGGGACAGTTTACAATGAGCAGTTCTTC	CASSLGTVYNEQFF
16	TRBV3-1/TRBV3-2	.	TRBJ2-1	TRBD2	TGTGCCAGCAGATCTAGCGGGAGAGTTAGTTACAATGAGCAGTTCTTC	CASRSSGRVSYNEQFF
16	TRBV6-6	.	TRBJ2-1	TRBD1	TGTGCCAGCAGTCTGGGACAGACCATACAATACAATGAGCAGTTCTTC	CASSLGQTIQYNEQFF
15	TRBV2	few	TRBJ2-7	TRBD1	TGTGCCAGCAGTGTTGGACAGGCCAGCTCCTACGAGCAGTACTTC	CASSVGQASSYEQYF
13	TRBV2	.	TRBJ1-2	.	TGTGCCAGCAGTGAAAACAGGGACTATGGCTACACCTTC	CASSENRDYGYTF
14	TRBV19	.	TRBJ2-3	TRBD1	TGTGCCAGTAGTATCCCGGGGACAGCAGATACGCAGTATTTT	CASSIPGTADTQYF
15	TRBV19	.	TRBJ2-5	.	TGTGCCAGTAGTCCCCCGTCAGGGGATCGGGAGACCCAGTACTTC	CASSPPSGDRETQYF
13	TRBV30	once	TRBJ1-2	TRBD1	TGTGCCTGGAGTGGAACAGGGGGCTATGGCTACACCTTC	CAWSGTGGYGYTF
15	TRBV4-1	.	TRBJ1-2	TRBD1	TGCGCCAGCAGCGTAAGCAGGGGGGCTGACTATGGCTACACCTTC	CASSVSRGADYGYTF
13	TRBV4-2	.	TRBJ2-1	.	TGTGCCAGCAGCCAGACCCATAGGGGGTGGCAGTTCTTC	CASSQTHRGWQFF
14	TRBV7-6	.	TRBJ2-3	.	TGTGCCAGCAGCCCCGAGTGGGGAGGAGATACGCAGTATTTT	CASSPEWGGDTQYF
15	TRBV5-6	.	TRBJ1-1	TRBD1	TGTGCCAGCAGCTGGGAGGACAGGGGGAACACTGAAGCTTTCTTT	CASSWEDRGNTEAFF
12	TRBV27	.	TRBJ2-7	.	TGTGCCAGCAGTTTAATAGGGGACGAGCAGTACTTC	CASSLIGDEQYF
15	TRBV2	.	TRBJ2-3	TRBD2	TGTGCCAGCAGTCCCAGCGGGAGGGATTCGGATACGCAGTATTTT	CASSPSGRDSDTQYF
15	TRBV24-1	.	TRBJ2-7	TRBD1	TGTGCCACCAGTGACCCCGGACAGGGGAGGAACGAGCAGTACTTC	CATSDPGQGRNEQYF
15	TRBV5-5	.	TRBJ2-2	.	TGTGCCAGCAGCCCCTGGACAGCGAACACCGGGGAGCTGTTTTTT	CASSPWTANTGELFF
14	TRBV4-2	.	TRBJ1-4	.	TGTGCCAGCAGCCAGGGCGGGTTAGGTGAAAAACTGTTTTTT	CASSQGGLGEKLFF
14	TRBV30	.	TRBJ1-3	.	TGTGCCTGGAGTCGGCGGGCCTCTGGAAACACCATATATTTT	CAWSRRASGNTIYF
15	TRBV5-1	.	TRBJ2-1	.	TGCGCCAGCAGCTTGGCAGGCCCAGGGTACAATGAGCAGTTCTTC	CASSLAGPGYNEQFF
15	TRBV5-1	few	TRBJ2-1	TRBD1	TGCGCCAGCACCGTCGGGACAGGGATGTACAATGAGCAGTTCTTC	CASTVGTGMYNEQFF
16	TRBV7-3	.	TRBJ2-3	.	TGTGCCAGCAGCTTATTCGGGACGGGGGGCACAGATACGCAGTATTTT	CASSLFGTGGTDTQYF
16	TRBV11-2	.	TRBJ2-3	TRBD2	TGTGCCAGCAGCTTAGGTGGCGGGAGAGGAACAGATACGCAGTATTTT	CASSLGGGRGTDTQYF
15	TRBV5-1	.	TRBJ1-4	.	TGCGCCAGCAGAAGATGGGGAGGCCTTGCTGAAAAACTGTTTTTT	CASRRWGGLAEKLFF
16	TRBV2	.	TRBJ1-2	TRBD1	TGTGCCAGCAGTGAATTTAGGACAGGTGGCTTTTATGGCTACACCTTC	CASSEFRTGGFYGYTF
14	TRBV10-2	many	TRBJ2-5	.	TGCGCCAGCAGTGAGTCGACTCGGGTAGAGACCCAGTACTTC	CASSESTRVETQYF
14	TRBV5-1	.	TRBJ1-1	.	TGCGCCAGCAACCCAACTACAGGGAACACTGAAGCTTTCTTT	CASNPTTGNTEAFF
14	TRBV19	.	TRBJ1-2	TRBD1	TGTGCCAGTAGGGGACAGATAGAAGGCTATGGCTACACCTTC	CASRGQIEGYGYTF
16	TRBV7-9	.	TRBJ2-1	TRBD2	TGTGCCAGCAGCTTAGACGGGACGGGGGGTTACAATGAGCAGTTCTTC	CASSLDGTGGYNEQFF
14	TRBV5-1	.	TRBJ1-2	.	TGCGCCAGCAGCTTGGGACTCGATGGCTATGGCTACACCTTC	CASSLGLDGYGYTF
16	TRBV7-2	.	TRBJ2-2	.	TGTGCCAGCAGCCTCGTAGGGGGTCCGGACACCGGGGAGCTGTTTTTT	CASSLVGGPDTGELFF
16	TRBV2	.	TRBJ2-2	TRBD2	TGTGCCAGCAGTTTACTAGCGGGAGGTGGCACCGGGGAGCTGTTTTTT	CASSLLAGGGTGELFF
14	TRBV30	.	TRBJ1-1	.	TGTGCCTGGAGTCCGGGATCCTTTTTTCTCGAAGCTTTCTTT	CAWSPGSFFLEAFF
15	TRBV4-1	many	TRBJ2-2	.	TGCGCCAGCAGCGAACCTGCTCGGGGAACCGGGGAGCTGTTTTTT	CASSEPARGTGELFF
14	TRBV5-1	.	TRBJ1-2	TRBD1	TGCGCCAGCAGCCCCGGGACAGGGGACAGAGGCTACACCTTC	CASSPGTGDRGYTF